This TCR beta chain was captured in a study of blood T cell repertoires in COVID-19 (dated by TCRdb to the early 2020s). Context from the whole study: Samples from collaborators originated in the United States, Italy and Spain and spanned both the acute and convalescent phases of COVID-19. The material from the prospective study consisted of cDNA or gDNA derived from T cells, B-cell-depleted T cells, or PBMCs. The dataset comprised deeply sampled blood TCRbeta repertoires from subjects exposed to, actively infected with, or recovered from COVID-19. The repertoires were released in a freely available public database intended as a resource for research on the immune response to SARS-CoV-2. The samples were drawn from the first 160 participants of the ongoing ImmuneRACE study and from more than 1,000 subjects provided by 6 global collaborators. Sample metadata almost always included a de-identified subject ID, COVID-19 status, age in years and sex. HLA class I and class II types, where available, came from metadata supplied by the sample provider rather than from assay-based typing. Overall study outcomes, separate from this receptor: How much clinical and demographic metadata was included differed by source and by participant, and the metadata was provided uncurated.

Remarks on this clone: It has no known antigen specificity. Base qualities were left out, and no much larger clone turns up one base away.

The collaborating institutions used their own protocols to collect whole blood in K2EDTA tubes. Collaborator samples were shipped for TCRbeta analysis as frozen whole blood, isolated PBMCs, or DNA extracted from either sample type. TCRbeta CDR3 regions were amplified from genomic DNA by means of the immunoSEQ Assay, a bias-controlled multiplex PCR. In the paper's pipeline: Nucleated cell counts per sample were estimated from amplification of reference gene primers within the assay. Sequence reads were collapsed and filtered to measure the absolute abundance of every unique TCRbeta CDR3 rearrangement. For each sample, productive Simpson clonality was calculated by taking the square root of Simpson's diversity index across productive rearrangements. As stored in TCRdb, this immuneACCESS dataset retains in-frame rearrangements with V and J assigned. A fraction of the clones does not appear; measured against another copy, unresolved V genes explain less than half of the discrepancy, and the remainder lacks a known reason. That table is the source of V, J and clone size, and D and trimming were worked out from the DNA. The table for this sample lists approximately 110,000 clones; approximately 90% of them were counted only once. The ten largest clones represent approximately 4.2% of the sample.

Trimming takes 4 bases off V and 5 bases off J; junction bases not matched to a gene: 3. The CDR1 and CDR2 encoded by the germline V gene are LGHNA and YSLEER. Inclusive of the bounding cysteine and phenylalanine, the CDR3 is 14 residues long. Only the CDR3 part of the read is kept: 42 bases, read in frame from the first base. This TCR was sampled from a woman aged 50 to 60 with acute or convalescent COVID-19. The sample comprised peripheral blood. The chain employs TRBV4-3 and TRBJ1-1; the junction holds 11 bases that match TRBD1. Here is the DNA: TGCGCCAGCAGCCGGGGACAGGGGGGAACTGAAGCTTTCTTT. Its translation reads: CASSRGQGGTEAFF.